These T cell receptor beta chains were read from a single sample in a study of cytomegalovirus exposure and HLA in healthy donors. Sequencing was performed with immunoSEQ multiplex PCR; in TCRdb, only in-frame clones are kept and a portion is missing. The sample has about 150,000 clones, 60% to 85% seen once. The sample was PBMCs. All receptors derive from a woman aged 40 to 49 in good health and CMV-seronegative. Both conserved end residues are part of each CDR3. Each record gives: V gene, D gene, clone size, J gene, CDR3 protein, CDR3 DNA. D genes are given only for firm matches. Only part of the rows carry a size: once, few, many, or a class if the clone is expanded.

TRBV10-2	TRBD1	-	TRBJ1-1	CAIKLQGQEAFF	TGCGCCATCAAATTACAGGGGCAGGAGGCTTTCTTT
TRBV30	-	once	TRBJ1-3	CAWDISSGNTIYF	TGTGCCTGGGACATAAGCTCTGGAAACACCATATATTTT
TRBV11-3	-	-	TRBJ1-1	CASSSPDSPTEAFF	TGTGCCAGCAGCTCCCCGGACAGTCCCACTGAAGCTTTCTTT
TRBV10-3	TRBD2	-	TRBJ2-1	CAISPGLAGSPYNEQFF	TGTGCCATCAGCCCGGGACTAGCGGGATCCCCCTACAATGAGCAGTTCTTC
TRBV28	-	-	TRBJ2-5	CASSLLWGRHTPETQYF	TGTGCCAGCAGTTTATTATGGGGCCGACATACCCCAGAGACCCAGTACTTC
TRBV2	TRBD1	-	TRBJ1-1	CAISTGSTRGTEAFF	TGTGCCATTTCGACAGGGTCCACTCGGGGCACTGAAGCTTTCTTT
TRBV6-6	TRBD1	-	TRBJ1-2	CASSDAGTGGYTF	TGTGCCAGCAGCGACGCCGGGACAGGAGGCTACACCTTC
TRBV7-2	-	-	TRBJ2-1	CASSSVPRDEQFF	TGTGCCAGCAGCTCTGTGCCGCGGGATGAGCAGTTCTTC
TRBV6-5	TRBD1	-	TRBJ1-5	CASSPDRGSNQPQHF	TGTGCCAGCAGCCCGGACAGGGGTAGCAATCAGCCCCAGCATTTT
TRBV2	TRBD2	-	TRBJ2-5	CASNILAGEETQYF	TGTGCCAGCAACATTCTAGCGGGAGAGGAGACCCAGTACTTC
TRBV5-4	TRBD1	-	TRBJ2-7	CASSSRQGSLEQYF	TGTGCCAGCAGCTCCCGACAGGGATCCCTCGAGCAGTACTTC
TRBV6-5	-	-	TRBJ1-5	CASRRTHSNQPQHF	TGTGCCAGCAGACGGACTCATAGCAATCAGCCCCAGCATTTT
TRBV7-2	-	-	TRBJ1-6	CASSLAGVTYNSPLHF	TGTGCCAGCAGCTTAGCCGGGGTTACCTATAATTCACCCCTCCACTTT
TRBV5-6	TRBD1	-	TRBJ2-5	CASSLLSGQGDETQYF	TGTGCCAGCAGCTTGCTGTCGGGACAGGGTGACGAGACCCAGTACTTC
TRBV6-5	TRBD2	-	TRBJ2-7	CASSYSIAGDEQYF	TGTGCCAGCAGTTACTCGATAGCGGGAGACGAGCAGTACTTC
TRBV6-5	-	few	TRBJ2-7	CASSYDRGRRHEQYF	TGTGCCAGCAGTTACGACCGAGGGAGGCGGCACGAGCAGTACTTC
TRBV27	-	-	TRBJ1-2	CASSSHRVYGYTF	TGTGCCAGCAGTTCCCACAGGGTTTATGGCTACACCTTC
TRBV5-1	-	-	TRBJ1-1	CASSLDRNTEAFF	TGCGCCAGCAGCTTGGACAGGAACACTGAAGCTTTCTTT
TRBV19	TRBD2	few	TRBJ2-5	CASRRTSMWETQYF	TGTGCCAGTAGGAGGACTAGCATGTGGGAGACCCAGTACTTC
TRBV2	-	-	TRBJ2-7	CASRQVAYEQYF	TGTGCCAGCCGACAGGTTGCCTACGAGCAGTACTTC
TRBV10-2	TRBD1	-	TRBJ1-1	CASREGARTEAFF	TGCGCCAGCAGAGAGGGGGCGAGGACTGAAGCTTTCTTT
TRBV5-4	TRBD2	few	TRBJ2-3	CASSPWRSGRVLADTQYF	TGTGCCAGCAGCCCCTGGAGGAGCGGGAGAGTTTTGGCAGATACGCAGTATTTT
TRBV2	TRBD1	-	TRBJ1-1	CASSEVAGGTEAFF	TGTGCCAGCAGTGAAGTGGCAGGGGGCACTGAAGCTTTCTTT
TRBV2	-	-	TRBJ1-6	CASSEVAVDSGINSPLHF	TGTGCCAGCAGTGAAGTGGCAGTCGATTCAGGGATAAATTCACCCCTCCACTTT
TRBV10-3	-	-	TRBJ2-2	CAIRTLIGDTNTGELFF	TGTGCCATCAGGACCTTGATCGGGGACACAAACACCGGGGAGCTGTTTTTT
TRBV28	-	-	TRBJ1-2	CATTPPPEIVYGYTF	TGTGCCACCACCCCCCCGCCGGAGATCGTTTATGGCTACACCTTC
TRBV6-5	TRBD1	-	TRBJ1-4	CASSPRTGWKKLFF	TGTGCCAGCAGTCCCCGGACAGGTTGGAAAAAACTGTTTTTT
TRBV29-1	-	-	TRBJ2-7	CSANSGNYYEQYF	TGCAGCGCAAATAGCGGAAACTACTACGAGCAGTACTTC
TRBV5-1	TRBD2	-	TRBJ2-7	CASSLSGSSYEQYF	TGCGCCAGCAGCTTGAGCGGGAGCTCCTACGAGCAGTACTTC
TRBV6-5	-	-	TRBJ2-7	CASRGVTPYEQYF	TGTGCCAGCAGGGGAGTCACTCCCTACGAGCAGTACTTC
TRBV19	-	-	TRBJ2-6	CASSARRGGRANVLTF	TGTGCCAGTAGTGCCCGCCGTGGGGGGAGGGCCAACGTCCTGACTTTC
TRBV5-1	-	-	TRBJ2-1	CASSLVPWQGPLDTYNEQFF	TGCGCCAGCAGCTTGGTGCCGTGGCAGGGGCCTTTGGACACCTACAATGAGCAGTTCTTC
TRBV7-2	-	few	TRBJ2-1	CASSFGQYNEQFF	TGTGCCAGCAGCTTCGGACAGTACAATGAGCAGTTCTTC
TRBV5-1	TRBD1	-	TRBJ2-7	CASSLDEGQGIYEQYF	TGCGCCAGCAGCTTGGACGAGGGACAGGGAATCTACGAGCAGTACTTC
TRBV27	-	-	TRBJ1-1	CATGGRGVTEAFF	TGTGCCACGGGGGGAAGGGGGGTGACTGAAGCTTTCTTT
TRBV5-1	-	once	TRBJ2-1	CASSLDRPSYNEQFF	TGCGCCAGCAGCTTGGACAGGCCATCCTACAATGAGCAGTTCTTC
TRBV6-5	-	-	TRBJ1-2	CASSYSGREGYGYTF	TGTGCCAGCAGTTACTCCGGGAGGGAAGGATATGGCTACACCTTC
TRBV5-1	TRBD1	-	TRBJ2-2	CASSWTGGTDTGELFF	TGCGCCAGCAGCTGGACAGGGGGGACGGACACCGGGGAGCTGTTTTTT
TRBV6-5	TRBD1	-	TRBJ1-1	CASSYSYDRAAEAFF	TGTGCCAGCAGTTACTCATATGACAGGGCAGCTGAAGCTTTCTTT
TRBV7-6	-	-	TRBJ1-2	CASSPRTFGGNGYTF	TGTGCCAGCAGCCCCCGGACGTTTGGGGGGAATGGCTACACCTTC
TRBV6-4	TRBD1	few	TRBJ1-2	CASSDPDRAPLIPPNYGYTF	TGTGCCAGCAGTGATCCCGACAGGGCGCCCCTCATACCCCCAAACTATGGCTACACCTTC
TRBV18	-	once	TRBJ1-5	CASSPGGSNQPQHF	TGTGCCAGCTCACCCGGAGGCAGCAATCAGCCCCAGCATTTT
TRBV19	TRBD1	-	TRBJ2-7	CASSNRQGWDEQYF	TGTGCCAGTAGTAACAGACAGGGATGGGACGAGCAGTACTTC
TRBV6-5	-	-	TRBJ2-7	CASSPVSSYEQYF	TGTGCCAGCAGTCCGGTGAGTTCCTACGAGCAGTACTTC